The 9 T cell receptor beta chains below were found in one sample sequenced in a study of blood T cells in healthy people across ages. A second PCR of roughly 7 to 11 cycles used a sample-barcoded 5' primer and a J-beta primer mix. TCRdb redid the calling of the 5' RACE reads with MiXCR, one entry per CDR3 protein. The sample lists about 1.7 million distinct CDR3 sequences, over 25% occurring once. Sequenced: blood. These receptors were collected from a woman in her 30s in good health.

At least ten counts were recorded for this clonotype. The chain couples TRBV27 to TRBJ2-5, with D uncertain. The CDR3 is made up of 13 amino acids. Germline V CDR1 and CDR2: MNHEY, SMNVEV (reference sequence). Trimming stripped 8 bases from V and 2 bases from J, with 12 bases between. CDR3 sequence: CASRPGGQETQYF. The CDR3 DNA reads TGTGCCAGCCGCCCCGGCGGTCAAGAGACCCAGTACTTC.

The rearrangement links TRBV5-6 to TRBJ2-5; TRBD2 aligns across 8 bases. Looked up from germline, CDR1 is SGHDT and CDR2 is YYEEEE. The CDR3 length is 17 residues. The J segment lost 2 bases and the V segment lost 2 bases, leaving 11 bases of the junction unmatched. CDR3 DNA: TGTGCCAGCAGCTTTCCGGACTTAGCGGGGTCGCAAGAGACCCAGTACTTC. Amino acids: CASSFPDLAGSQETQYF. The whole variable domain, filled in from reference TRBV5-6 and TRBJ2-5, reads DAGVTQSPTHLIKTRGQQVTLRCSPKSGHDTVSWYQQALGQGPQFIFQYYEEEERQRGNFPDRFSGHQFPNYSSELNVNALLLGDSALYLCASSFPDLAGSQETQYFGPGTRLLVL.

This chain joins TRBV12-3 or TRBV12-4 and TRBJ2-2; perhaps D is TRBD1 or TRBD2 (6 bases each). There are 15 residues in the CDR3. V gave up 9 bases and J gave up 3 bases, with 17 bases separating them. The CDR3 protein is CASRERAGDTGELFF. CDR3 bases: TGTGCCAGTAGAGAGCGGGCAGGGGACACCGGGGAGCTGTTTTTT.

This chain uses TRBV28 with TRBJ2-1, with 8 bases matching TRBD2. This CDR3 has 13 residues. V dropped 11 bases and J dropped 10; count of bases not matched to a gene: 13. Per the germline V gene, CDR1 is MDHEN and CDR2 is SYDVKM. This CDR3 is CALKSNPGGEQFF. The DNA of the CDR3 is TGTGCCCTCAAGAGTAACCCGGGGGGGGAGCAGTTCTTC.

The chain combines TRBV4-1 with TRBJ1-4; D is unresolved. V gave up 0 bases and J gave up 1 base, with 12 bases separating them. The CDR3 is 17 amino acids. From germline, CDR1 is MGHRA and CDR2 YSYEKL. The DNA for the CDR3 is TGCGCCAGCAGCCAAGATAACCGGCAGAAAACTAATGAAAAACTGTTTTTT. Protein sequence: CASSQDNRQKTNEKLFF.

V is TRBV6-6 and J is TRBJ2-7, with 7 bases matching TRBD1. J lost 5 bases, V lost 0 bases, and 10 bases had no gene match. From germline, CDR1 is MNHNY and CDR2 SVGAGI (reference sequence). CDR3 length: 16 amino acids. Here the CDR3 reads CASSYSGKGATDEQYF. DNA for the CDR3: TGTGCCAGCAGTTACTCGGGCAAGGGGGCTACGGACGAGCAGTACTTC.

This clonotype came up a few times. The V call is TRBV15, the J call TRBJ2-7; 7 bases map to TRBD2. This CDR3 is 16 amino acids long. CDR1 is LNHNV, CDR2 YYDKDF, per germline (reference sequence). V gave up 1 base and J gave up 0 bases; unmatched junction bases: 6. The CDR3 DNA reads TGTGCCACCAGCAGAGGATTGGAGCGGGACTCCTACGAGCAGTACTTC. It codes for CATSRGLERDSYEQYF.

In its sample, this clonotype was seen a few times. The chain combines TRBV11-2 with TRBJ2-5; D not resolved. In germline, CDR1 is SGHAT, CDR2 FQNNGV. The CDR3 sequence is 13 residues long. V was cut by 7 bases and J by 1 base, with 10 bases left in between. CDR3 DNA sequence: TGTGCCAGCACCGCGCCCAGCCAAGAGACCCAGTACTTC. Encoded protein: CASTAPSQETQYF. The full variable domain, rest sourced from reference TRBV11-2 and TRBJ2-5, is EAGVAQSPRYKIIEKRQSVAFWCNPISGHATLYWYQQILGQGPKLLIQFQNNGVVDDSQLPKDRFSAERLKGVDSTLKIQPAKLEDSAVYLCASTAPSQETQYFGPGTRLLVL.

The J gene is TRBJ2-1, the V gene TRBV30; the match to TRBD2 covers 7 bases. The CDR3 sequence is 17 residues long. The V and J ends lost 3 bases and 5 bases, in that order; junction bases with no gene match: 16. Germline loops: CDR1 GTSNPN, CDR2 SVGIG (reference sequence). The CDR3 protein is CAWSGPRTSPLNNEQFF. The CDR3 DNA follows: TGTGCCTGGAGCGGACCCCGGACTAGTCCCCTAAACAATGAGCAGTTCTTC.